Listed here are 8 T cell receptor beta chains from one sample, sequenced in a study of cytomegalovirus exposure and HLA in healthy donors. PCR amplification relied on 60 Vbeta primers (plus 13 Jbeta primers). The table came from immunoSEQ multiplex PCR; TCRdb's copy has only in-frame clones and leaves some out. The sample has approximately 190,000 clones, over 60% seen once. Sample: PBMCs. These receptors originate from a woman in her 30s in good health and CMV-seropositive.

The chain combines TRBV11-3 with TRBJ2-3; D call uncertain. CDR1 is SGHNT and CDR2 is YENEEA in the germline V gene. The CDR3 spans 15 residues. Trimming stripped 2 bases from V and 2 bases from J, with 11 bases between. CDR3 DNA sequence: TGTGCCAGCAGCTTACATAGCATCCCCACAGATACGCAGTATTTT. It is translated as CASSLHSIPTDTQYF.

The rearrangement uses TRBV2 and TRBJ2-3; 8 bases line up with TRBD1. CDR3 length: 15 residues. V trimming: 4 bases; J trimming: 4 bases; junction bases outside the gene matches: 7. Germline CDR1 is SNHLY and CDR2 is FYNNEI. The CDR3 DNA sequence: TGTGCCAGCAGTGCGTGGACAGGGCCCCCAGATACGCAGTATTTT. Translation: CASSAWTGPPDTQYF.

The chain employs TRBV18 and TRBJ1-2, with TRBD1 as a possible D gene (5 bases). V lost 6 bases to trimming and J lost 6 bases, with 11 bases between them. CDR1 KGHSH and CDR2 LQKENI come from the germline V gene. The CDR3 consists of 12 residues. As DNA, the CDR3 is TGTGCCAGCTCGCATGGAGGGGATGGCTACACCTTC. Its translation is CASSHGGDGYTF.

The chain is built from TRBV30 and TRBJ1-1, with 12 nucleotides matching TRBD1. The J segment lost 8 bases and the V segment lost 2 bases, leaving 3 bases of the junction unmatched. Germline CDR1 is GTSNPN and CDR2 is SVGIG (reference sequence). The CDR3 length is 13 residues. The CDR3 is CAWSRDRGQEAFF. The CDR3 DNA is TGTGCCTGGAGTCGGGACAGGGGGCAGGAAGCTTTCTTT. The complete variable domain, with remaining parts taken from reference TRBV30 and TRBJ1-1, reads SQTIHQWPATLVQPVGSPLSLECTVEGTSNPNLYWYRQAAGRGLQLLFYSVGIGQISSEVPQNLSASRPQDRQFILSSKKLLLSDSGFYLCAWSRDRGQEAFFGQGTRLTVV.

On this clone itself: This same CDR3 is encoded by further DNA sequences in the sample. Written as DNA, the CDR3 is TGTGCCTGGAGCGTTGGCCTAGCGGAGACCCAGTACTTC. Translated, it gives CAWSVGLAETQYF. The chain combines TRBV30 with TRBJ2-5; TRBD2 is a possible D gene (6 bases). This CDR3 spans 13 amino acids. V was pared by 3 bases and J by 5 bases, with 13 bases between. The germline V gene encodes CDR1 GTSNPN and CDR2 SVGIG (reference sequence).

The chain links TRBV5-1 to TRBJ2-7; D is perhaps TRBD1 (6 bases). CDR1 is SGHRS and CDR2 is YFSETQ in the germline V gene. The CDR3 runs 13 residues. Trimming removed 6 bases at V and 5 bases at J, with 15 bases between. This CDR3 is CASTFAGAHEQYF. The CDR3 bases are TGCGCCAGCACCTTCGCAGGGGCCCACGAGCAGTACTTC.

This clone was seen only a few times. The CDR3 loop reads CASSYNSGSSYEQYF. The CDR3 bases are TGTGCCAGCAGTTATAATAGCGGGAGTAGCTACGAGCAGTACTTC. V is TRBV25-1 and J is TRBJ2-5, with 9 bases identical to TRBD2. The DNA end favors TRBJ2-7, so the J call may be wrong. In germline, CDR1 is MGHDK, CDR2 SYGVNS. This CDR3 has 15 residues.

V usage is TRBV4-3 and J usage is TRBJ1-1; no reliable D call. V was clipped by 1 base and J by 0 bases, with 6 bases between them. Per germline, CDR1 LGHNA and CDR2 YSLEER. This CDR3 spans 14 amino acids. The CDR3 region has the DNA TGCGCCAGCAGCCAAGTGGGCATGAACACTGAAGCTTTCTTT. Its protein is CASSQVGMNTEAFF.